One sample yielded the 3 T cell receptor beta chains listed below, sequenced in a study of radiotherapy plus CTLA-4 blockade in lung cancer. The assay was immunoSEQ multiplex PCR, and TCRdb's table has in-frame clones only and misses some. This table holds approximately 73,000 clones, 87% found once. Material: peripheral blood, obtained from a patient treated with radiotherapy plus ipilimumab. The receptor set was obtained from a human donor with non-small cell lung cancer that progressed on radiotherapy plus ipilimumab.

The gene calls are TRBV6-6 and TRBJ2-2; weak D call: TRBD2 (5 bases). V lost 2 bases and J lost 7, with 11 bases in between. The CDR3 loop spans 14 amino acids. Germline V gene sequence: CDR1 MNHNY, CDR2 SVGAGI (reference sequence). CDR3 protein: CASSYGSGIGELFF. The CDR3 coding sequence is TGTGCCAGCAGTTACGGGAGTGGAATCGGGGAGCTGTTTTTT.

The genes are TRBV10-3 and TRBJ2-5, with D maybe TRBD1 (6 bases). The CDR3 extends over 15 amino acids. Between the trimmed V and J ends, which lost 2 bases and 0 bases, there was a span of 10 bases. Germline V gene data show CDR1 as ENHRY and CDR2 as SYGVKD. CDR3 protein: CAISETGTHQETQYF. CDR3 in DNA: TGTGCCATCAGTGAGACAGGGACACACCAAGAGACCCAGTACTTC.

The chain couples TRBV7-2 to TRBJ1-2; D gene unclear. Between the trimmed V and J ends, which lost 1 base and 5 bases, there was a span of 14 bases. Germline loops: CDR1 SGHTA, CDR2 FQGNSA. CDR3 length equals 15 residues. The CDR3, as DNA: TGTGCCAGCAGCTTAGGGCGGCTTACTCGTTATGGCTACACCTTC. It encodes CASSLGRLTRYGYTF.